The clone carrying this T cell receptor (beta chain) has just a few counts. The sample comes from a study of T cells in Graves' hyperthyroidism and ophthalmopathy. It was RNA transcripts that yielded the amplified TCR beta CDR3 regions. When the TCR CDR3 underwent first-round RT-PCR, the HTBI primer set was used. One entry per CDR3 protein results from TCRdb running MiXCR on the multiplex PCR reads. The data contain roughly 700,000 distinct CDR3 sequences, less than 15% of them singletons. Trimming removed 1 base from V and 2 bases from J, with 7 bases in between. Germline V gives CDR1 DFQATT, CDR2 SNEGSKA (reference sequence). The CDR3 is 13 residues long.

This clonotype was obtained from a woman younger than 30 with Graves' hyperthyroidism. The genes are TRBV20-1 and TRBJ2-3; no firm D call. Input material: blood. The DNA for the CDR3 is TGCAGTGCTAGAGGGCAATTCACAGATACGCAGTATTTT. It specifies CSARGQFTDTQYF.